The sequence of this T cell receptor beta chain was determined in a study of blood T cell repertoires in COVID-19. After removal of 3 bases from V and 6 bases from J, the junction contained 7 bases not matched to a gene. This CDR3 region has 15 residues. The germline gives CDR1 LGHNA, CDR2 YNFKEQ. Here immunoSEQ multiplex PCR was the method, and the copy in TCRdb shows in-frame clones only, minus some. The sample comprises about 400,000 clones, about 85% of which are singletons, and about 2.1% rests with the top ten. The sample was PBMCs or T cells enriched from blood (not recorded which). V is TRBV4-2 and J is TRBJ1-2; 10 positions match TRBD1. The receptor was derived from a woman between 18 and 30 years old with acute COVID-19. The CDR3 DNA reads TGTGCCAGCAGCCAGAACACCGGGACAGGGGATGGCTACACCTTC. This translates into CASSQNTGTGDGYTF.